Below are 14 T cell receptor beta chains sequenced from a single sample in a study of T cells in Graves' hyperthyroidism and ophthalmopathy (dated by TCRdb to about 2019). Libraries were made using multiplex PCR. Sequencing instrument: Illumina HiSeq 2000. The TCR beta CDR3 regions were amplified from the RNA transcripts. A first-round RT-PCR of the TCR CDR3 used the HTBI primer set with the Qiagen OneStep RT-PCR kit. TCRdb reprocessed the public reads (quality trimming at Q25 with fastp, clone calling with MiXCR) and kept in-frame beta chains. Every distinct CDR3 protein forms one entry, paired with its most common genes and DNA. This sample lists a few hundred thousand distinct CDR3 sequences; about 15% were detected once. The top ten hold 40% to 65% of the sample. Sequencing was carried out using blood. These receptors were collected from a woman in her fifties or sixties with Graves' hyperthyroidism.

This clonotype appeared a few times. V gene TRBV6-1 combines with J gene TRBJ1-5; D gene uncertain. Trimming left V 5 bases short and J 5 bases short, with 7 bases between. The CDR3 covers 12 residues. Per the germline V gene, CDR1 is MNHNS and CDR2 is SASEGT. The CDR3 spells CASSPRDQPQHF. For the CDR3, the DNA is TGTGCCAGCAGTCCTCGAGATCAGCCCCAGCATTTT.

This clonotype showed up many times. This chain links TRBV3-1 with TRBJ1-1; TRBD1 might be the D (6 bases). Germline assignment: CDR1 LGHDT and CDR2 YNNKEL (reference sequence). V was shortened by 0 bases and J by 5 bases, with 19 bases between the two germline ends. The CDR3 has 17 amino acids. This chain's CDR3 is CASSQDLISGRGTEAFF. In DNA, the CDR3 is TGTGCCAGCAGCCAAGATCTAATTTCAGGGAGGGGGACTGAAGCTTTCTTT.

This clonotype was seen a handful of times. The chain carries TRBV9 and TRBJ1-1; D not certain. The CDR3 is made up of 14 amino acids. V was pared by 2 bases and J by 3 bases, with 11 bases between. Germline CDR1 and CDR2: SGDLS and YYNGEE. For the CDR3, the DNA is TGTGCCAGCAGCGTCGGATCTTGGGACACTGAAGCTTTCTTT. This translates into CASSVGSWDTEAFF.

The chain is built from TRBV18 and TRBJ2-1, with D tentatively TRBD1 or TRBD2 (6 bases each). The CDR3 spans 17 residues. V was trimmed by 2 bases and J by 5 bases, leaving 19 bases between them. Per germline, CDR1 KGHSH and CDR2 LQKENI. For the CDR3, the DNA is TGTGCCAGCTCACCAGCGACTAGGGGGAGACTAGACAATGAGCAGTTCTTC. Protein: CASSPATRGRLDNEQFF.

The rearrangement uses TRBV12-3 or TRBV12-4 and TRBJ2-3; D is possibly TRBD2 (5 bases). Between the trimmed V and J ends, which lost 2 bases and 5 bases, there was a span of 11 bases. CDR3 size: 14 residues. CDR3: CASSLTRGIDTQYF. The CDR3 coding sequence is TGTGCCAGCAGTTTAACTAGAGGGATAGATACGCAGTATTTT.

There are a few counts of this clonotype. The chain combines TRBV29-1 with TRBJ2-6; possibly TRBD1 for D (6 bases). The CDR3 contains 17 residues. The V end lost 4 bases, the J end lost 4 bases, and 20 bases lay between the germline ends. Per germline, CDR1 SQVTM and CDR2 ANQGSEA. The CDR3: CSVGVGQRSSGANVLTF. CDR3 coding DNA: TGCAGCGTTGGCGTGGGACAACGAAGTTCGGGGGCCAACGTCCTGACTTTC.

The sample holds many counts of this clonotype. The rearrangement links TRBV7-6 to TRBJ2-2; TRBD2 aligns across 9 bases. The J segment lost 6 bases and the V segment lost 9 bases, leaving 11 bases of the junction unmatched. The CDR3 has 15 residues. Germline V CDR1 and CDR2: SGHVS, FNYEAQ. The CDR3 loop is CASRPGLASAGELFF. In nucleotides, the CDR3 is TGTGCCAGTCGGCCGGGACTAGCTTCGGCCGGGGAGCTGTTTTTT.

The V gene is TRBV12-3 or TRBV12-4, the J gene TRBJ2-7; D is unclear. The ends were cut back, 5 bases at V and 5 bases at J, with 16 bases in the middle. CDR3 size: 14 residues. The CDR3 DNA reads TGTGCCAGCAGTCTTGCGCCGGGCCGGAACGAGCAGTACTTC. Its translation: CASSLAPGRNEQYF.

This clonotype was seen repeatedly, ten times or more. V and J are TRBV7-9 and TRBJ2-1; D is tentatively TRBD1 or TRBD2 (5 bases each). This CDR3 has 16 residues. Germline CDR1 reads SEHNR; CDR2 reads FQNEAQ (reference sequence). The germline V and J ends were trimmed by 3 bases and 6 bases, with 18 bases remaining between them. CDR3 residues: CASSFTGTPLGNEQFF. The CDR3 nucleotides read TGTGCCAGCAGCTTTACCGGGACCCCATTGGGCAATGAGCAGTTCTTC.

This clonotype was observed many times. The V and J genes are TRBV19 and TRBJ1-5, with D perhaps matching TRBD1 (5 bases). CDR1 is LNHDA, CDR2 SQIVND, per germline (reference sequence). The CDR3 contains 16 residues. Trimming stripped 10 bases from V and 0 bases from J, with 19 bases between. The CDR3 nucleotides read TGTGCCACAAAACAGACCGGGACGTATAGCAATCAGCCCCAGCATTTT. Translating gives CATKQTGTYSNQPQHF.

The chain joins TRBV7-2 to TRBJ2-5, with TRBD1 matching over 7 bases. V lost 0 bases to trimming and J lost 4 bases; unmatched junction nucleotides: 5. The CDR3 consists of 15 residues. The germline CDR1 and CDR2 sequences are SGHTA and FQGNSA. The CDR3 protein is CASSLALTGRETQYF. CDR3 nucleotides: TGTGCCAGCAGCTTAGCGTTGACAGGGAGAGAGACCCAGTACTTC.

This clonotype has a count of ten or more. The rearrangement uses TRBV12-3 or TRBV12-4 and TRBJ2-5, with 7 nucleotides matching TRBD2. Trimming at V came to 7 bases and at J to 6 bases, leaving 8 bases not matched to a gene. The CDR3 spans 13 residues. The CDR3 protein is CASNLAGVKTQYF. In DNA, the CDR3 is TGTGCCAGCAACCTGGCGGGGGTGAAGACCCAGTACTTC.

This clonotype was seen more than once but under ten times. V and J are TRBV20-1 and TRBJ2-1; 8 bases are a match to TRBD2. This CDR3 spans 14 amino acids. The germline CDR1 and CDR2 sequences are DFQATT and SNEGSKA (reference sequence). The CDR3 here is CSSPGTRGYNEQFF. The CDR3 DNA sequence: TGCAGCAGCCCCGGGACTAGAGGTTACAATGAGCAGTTCTTC.

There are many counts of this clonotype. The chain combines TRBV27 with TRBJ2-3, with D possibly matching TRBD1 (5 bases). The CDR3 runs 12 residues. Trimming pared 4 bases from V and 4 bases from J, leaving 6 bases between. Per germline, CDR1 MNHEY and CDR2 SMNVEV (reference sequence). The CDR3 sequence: CASSWGADTQYF. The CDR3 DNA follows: TGTGCCAGCAGTTGGGGCGCAGATACGCAGTATTTT.